The text below deals with one T cell receptor (beta chain). These data are taken from a study of blood T cell repertoires in COVID-19. The germline CDR1 and CDR2 sequences are SGHRS and YFSETQ. This CDR3 is 13 amino acids long. The V gene lost 1 base and the J gene lost 7 bases, with 9 bases spanning the gap. Original data processing: Nucleated cell number was recorded as an estimate derived from reference gene primer amplification. The repertoire was sequenced with immunoSEQ multiplex PCR; TCRdb's copy has only in-frame clones and lacks some. Clone size and the V and J calls come from that table; the DNA yielded D and trimming. The sample lists about 220,000 clones, around 86% occurring once. Residents of about two dozen US areas, aged about 18 to 95 years, made up the participants.

The chain couples TRBV5-1 to TRBJ1-5, with D hard to call. Sequenced: PBMCs or T cells enriched from blood (not recorded which). The receptor was isolated from a woman in her forties with acute COVID-19. CDR3 sequence reads: CASSLFENQPQHF. The CDR3 region has the DNA TGCGCCAGCAGCTTGTTCGAGAACCAGCCCCAGCATTTT.